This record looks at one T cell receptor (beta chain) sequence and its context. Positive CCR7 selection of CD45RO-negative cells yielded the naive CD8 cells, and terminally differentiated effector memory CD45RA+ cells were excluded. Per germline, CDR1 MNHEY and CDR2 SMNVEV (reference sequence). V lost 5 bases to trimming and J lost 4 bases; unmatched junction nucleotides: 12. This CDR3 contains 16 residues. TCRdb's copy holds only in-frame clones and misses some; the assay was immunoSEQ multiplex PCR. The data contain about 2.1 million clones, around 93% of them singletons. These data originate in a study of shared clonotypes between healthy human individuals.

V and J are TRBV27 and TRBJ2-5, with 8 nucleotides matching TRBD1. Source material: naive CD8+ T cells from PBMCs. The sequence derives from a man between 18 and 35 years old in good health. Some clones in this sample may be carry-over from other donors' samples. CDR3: CASSIRTGTGTETQYF. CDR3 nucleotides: TGTGCCAGCAGTATTCGCACCGGGACAGGTACAGAGACCCAGTACTTC.